This entry lists 8 T cell receptor beta chains sequenced from one sample in a study of blood T cell repertoires in COVID-19. Here immunoSEQ multiplex PCR was the method, and the copy in TCRdb shows in-frame clones only, minus some. This sample has 250,000 to 400,000 clones, with around 89% found just once. Sequencing was done on a sample of peripheral blood. The receptor source for this set is a woman in her thirties with COVID-19, enrolled during active disease.

The CDR3 here is CASSKQGFTEAFF. The CDR3 DNA follows: TGTGCCAGCAGCAAACAGGGGTTCACTGAAGCTTTCTTT. V usage is TRBV13 and J usage is TRBJ1-1; 7 nucleotides agree with TRBD1. V shed 5 bases and J 4 bases; nucleotides not matched to a gene: 4. The CDR3 is 13 amino acids. Germline V gene sequence: CDR1 PRHDT, CDR2 FYEKMQ (reference sequence).

V usage is TRBV18 and J usage is TRBJ1-4, with a possible D match to TRBD1 (6 bases). The CDR3 length is 16 residues. The germline gives CDR1 KGHSH, CDR2 LQKENI. V lost 1 base and J 7 bases, leaving 16 bases between the germline ends. CDR3 sequence (DNA): TGTGCCAGCTCACCACGCTCGGGGGGCTTCAGTGAAAAACTGTTTTTT. It codes for CASSPRSGGFSEKLFF.

The chain links TRBV11-2 to TRBJ1-1; 7 bases are shared with TRBD1. Germline trimming cut 4 bases from V and 5 bases from J; bases unmatched to any gene: 4. CDR1 SGHAT and CDR2 FQNNGV come from the germline V gene. This CDR3 spans 13 amino acids. The CDR3 nucleotides are TGTGCCAGCAGCTCCATACAGGGGACTGAAGCTTTCTTT. This sequence encodes CASSSIQGTEAFF.

The chain combines TRBV19 with TRBJ2-1; 8 bases line up with TRBD2. Germline lookup yields CDR1 LNHDA and CDR2 SQIVND (reference sequence). The CDR3 totals 16 residues. Trimming at V came to 4 bases and at J to 4 bases, leaving 9 bases not matched to a gene. This chain's CDR3 is CASSTGGGTLYNEQFF. In DNA form, the CDR3 reads TGTGCCAGTAGTACCGGCGGGGGGACCTTATACAATGAGCAGTTCTTC.

The V gene is TRBV3-1 (or the pseudogene TRBV3-2), the J gene TRBJ2-3, with D possibly being TRBD2 (5 bases). Germline V lookup: CDR1 LGHDT, CDR2 YNNKEL (reference sequence). V shed 4 bases and J shed 2 bases, with 22 bases lying between them. The CDR3 is made up of 18 amino acids. The CDR3 nucleotides read TGTGCCAGCAGCCCCCGAATCCGTACTAGGGAATACACAGATACGCAGTATTTT. Encoded protein: CASSPRIRTREYTDTQYF.

The genes are TRBV7-9 and TRBJ1-6, with D tentatively TRBD1 (5 bases). CDR3 size: 16 residues. Germline CDR1 SEHNR, CDR2 FQNEAQ (reference sequence). Between the trimmed V and J ends, which lost 5 bases and 2 bases, there was a span of 13 bases. CDR3 nucleotide sequence: TGTGCCAGCAGCCTGGGGGGGAACGCCTATAATTCACCCCTCCACTTT. Protein sequence: CASSLGGNAYNSPLHF. The full variable domain, in which reference TRBV7-9 and TRBJ1-6 provide the parts outside the CDR3, is DTGVSQNPRHKITKRGQNVTFRCDPISEHNRLYWYRQTLGQGPEFLTYFQNEAQLEKSRLLSDRFSAERPKGSFSTLEIQRTEQGDSAMYLCASSLGGNAYNSPLHFGNGTRLTVT.

The CDR3 DNA reads TGTGCCTGGAGGGGCAGGCCTGAATACTCACCCCTCCACTTT. Its protein product is CAWRGRPEYSPLHF. V and J are TRBV30 and TRBJ1-6, with D unresolved. This CDR3 spans 14 amino acids. V gave up 3 bases and J gave up 10 bases, with 16 bases separating them. Germline V gives CDR1 GTSNPN, CDR2 SVGIG (reference sequence).

The rearrangement joins TRBV7-9 to TRBJ2-5, with 8 bases that match TRBD2. Looked up from germline, CDR1 is SEHNR and CDR2 is FQNEAQ (reference sequence). V shed 5 bases and J 3 bases; nucleotides not matched to a gene: 5. The CDR3 extends over 14 amino acids. The CDR3 bases are TGTGCCAGCAGCCAAGGACTAGCTAAAGAGACCCAGTACTTC. Protein sequence: CASSQGLAKETQYF.